This record looks at one T cell receptor (beta chain) sequence and its context. V dropped 1 base and J dropped 5 bases, with 9 bases sitting between them. Germline loops: CDR1 PRHDT, CDR2 FYEKMQ (reference sequence). The CDR3 has 13 residues. These data come from a study of blood T cell repertoires in COVID-19. In the study overall: Samples of COVID-19 (acute and convalescent) were obtained from the United States, Italy and Spain. PBMCs, B-cell-depleted T cells, or T cells were the source of the cDNA or gDNA that made up the material.

Per the original methods: Using reference gene primer amplification, nucleated cell counts were estimated. Assay: immunoSEQ multiplex PCR; the TCRdb copy retains only in-frame clones and omits some. D and trimming come from the DNA, and the V and J calls and clone size come from that table. The data show approximately 340,000 clones, with approximately 82% seen just once and 2.5% to 3% held by the top ten. The chain links TRBV13 to TRBJ2-7, with D perhaps TRBD1 (6 bases). Material for sequencing was peripheral blood. The receptor's source is a man aged 25 to 45 with active or convalescent COVID-19. The CDR3 reads CASSLAGANEQYF. The CDR3 DNA is TGTGCCAGCAGCTTAGCAGGGGCCAACGAGCAGTACTTC.